Below are 29 T cell receptor beta chains sequenced from a single sample in a study of CD8+ T cells in alopecia areata. cDNA serving as the sequencing template came from extracted, reverse transcribed RNA. The table came from immunoSEQ multiplex PCR; TCRdb's copy has only in-frame clones and leaves some out. The sample holds roughly 200,000 clones, about 40% seen once. Stated treatment: oral pan-JAK inhibitor, 5-10 mg twice daily. The sequencing here drew on CD4+ T cells sorted from blood, taken around week 37, from a patient treated with tofacitinib. The receptors originated from a human donor with alopecia areata.

The chain couples TRBV5-1 to TRBJ2-5, with D unresolved. CDR1 is SGHRS, CDR2 YFSETQ, per germline. V lost 5 bases and J lost 5, with 13 bases in between. This CDR3 has 13 amino acids. The DNA of the CDR3 is TGCGCCAGCAGAGACTCCGATATGGAGACCCAGTACTTC. As protein: CASRDSDMETQYF. Full variable domain (outside the CDR3, taken from reference TRBV5-1 and TRBJ2-5): KAGVTQTPRYLIKTRGQQVTLSCSPISGHRSVSWYQQTPGQGLQFLFEYFSETQRNKGNFPGRFSGRQFSNSRSEMNVSTLELGDSALYLCASRDSDMETQYFGPGTRLLVL.

The chain employs TRBV7-2 and TRBJ2-1; tentative D call: TRBD2 (6 bases). Germline V gives CDR1 SGHTA, CDR2 FQGNSA. V was clipped by 4 bases and J by 6 bases, with 16 bases between them. This CDR3 has 15 amino acids. CDR3 coding DNA: TGTGCCAGCAGCTCACAGGCCATACTAGCCAATGAGCAGTTCTTC. It codes for CASSSQAILANEQFF.

The gene calls are TRBV25-1 and TRBJ2-5; weak D call: TRBD2 (6 bases). Germline V lookup: CDR1 MGHDK, CDR2 SYGVNS. The V end lost 4 bases, the J end lost 9 bases, and 18 bases lay between the germline ends. The CDR3 is made up of 14 amino acids. CDR3 nucleotide sequence: TGTGCCAGCAGTGGCGGGGACGCCCTAAGGGCCCAGTACTTC. Translating gives CASSGGDALRAQYF.

This clone was seen ten or more times. V and J are TRBV7-2 and TRBJ2-7; TRBD1 matches at 9 bases. Germline loops: CDR1 SGHTA, CDR2 FQGNSA. The V gene end was trimmed by 4 bases and the J gene end by 4 bases; junction bases not matched to a gene: 8. This CDR3 spans 15 amino acids. As DNA, the CDR3 is TGTGCCAGCAGCTACACGTGGGGACAGGGTTACGAGCAGTACTTC. It codes for CASSYTWGQGYEQYF. Full variable domain (missing parts from reference TRBV7-2 and TRBJ2-7): GAGVSQSPSNKVTEKGKDVELRCDPISGHTALYWYRQSLGQGLEFLIYFQGNSAPDKSGLPSDRFSAERTGGSVSTLTIQRTQQEDSAVYLCASSYTWGQGYEQYFGPGTRLTVT.

This chain links TRBV30 with TRBJ1-2; D unclear. CDR3 length: 12 residues. V was pared by 0 bases and J by 7 bases, with 9 bases between. Germline assignment: CDR1 GTSNPN and CDR2 SVGIG (reference sequence). The CDR3 DNA sequence: TGTGCCTGGAGTGTAGCGGAACCTGGCTACACCTTC. Encoded protein: CAWSVAEPGYTF.

This clone appeared many times. This rearrangement joins TRBV7-2 to TRBJ2-7, with 7 bases that match TRBD1. V trimming: 1 base; J trimming: 3 bases; junction bases outside the gene matches: 9. CDR3 size: 16 residues. Germline-derived CDR1 and CDR2 are SGHTA and FQGNSA. CDR3 protein: CASSLDPQGIGYEQYF. In DNA, the CDR3 is TGTGCCAGCAGCTTAGATCCACAGGGGATAGGCTACGAGCAGTACTTC.

This clone has just a few counts. The chain carries TRBV5-1 and TRBJ1-1; 9 nucleotides agree with TRBD1. The ends lost 4 bases at V and 4 bases at J; junction bases unmatched: 11. The germline gives CDR1 SGHRS, CDR2 YFSETQ. The CDR3 length is 16 residues. CDR3 coding DNA: TGCGCCAGCAGCCTAGGACAGGGGACCATTTCCACTGAAGCTTTCTTT. Translating gives CASSLGQGTISTEAFF.

The chain uses TRBV6-1 and TRBJ1-5; 9 bases fit TRBD1. There are 13 residues in the CDR3. Germline trimming cut 8 bases from V and 6 bases from J; bases unmatched to any gene: 5. CDR1 is MNHNS and CDR2 is SASEGT in the germline V gene. The CDR3 loop is CASLRQGVQPQHF. The CDR3 DNA reads TGTGCCAGCTTACGACAGGGGGTTCAGCCCCAGCATTTT.

V is TRBV5-1 and J is TRBJ2-5; TRBD2 might be the D (5 bases). Trimming took 0 bases from V and 3 from J, leaving 6 bases between them. Germline assignment: CDR1 SGHRS and CDR2 YFSETQ. The CDR3 runs 13 residues. The CDR3 DNA sequence: TGCGCCAGCAGCTTGGAGCGGAAAGAGACCCAGTACTTC. Its translation is CASSLERKETQYF.

This clone was seen more than once but under ten times. V usage is TRBV29-1 and J usage is TRBJ1-5, with D hard to call. In germline, CDR1 is SQVTM, CDR2 ANQGSEA. The CDR3 is made up of 14 amino acids. The ends were cut back, 1 base at V and 3 bases at J, with 10 bases in the middle. CDR3 DNA: TGCAGCGTTGAAGTCCAACAATTCAATCAGCCCCAGCATTTT. This gives the protein CSVEVQQFNQPQHF.

The chain joins TRBV18 to TRBJ1-2; no definite D call. In germline, CDR1 is KGHSH, CDR2 LQKENI. V was clipped by 1 base and J by 3 bases, with 21 bases between them. The CDR3 runs 18 residues. CDR3 DNA sequence: TGTGCCAGCTCACCACTTTCCGGTAATACGGAGAGGGACTATGGCTACACCTTC. Amino acids: CASSPLSGNTERDYGYTF.

V gene TRBV18 combines with J gene TRBJ2-7, with D hard to call. The CDR3 has 14 amino acids. Germline CDR1 KGHSH, CDR2 LQKENI. The ends were cut back, 1 base at V and 0 bases at J, with 7 bases in the middle. The CDR3 nucleotides are TGTGCCAGCTCACCACAGACAAGCTCCTACGAGCAGTACTTC. This translates into CASSPQTSSYEQYF.

This chain uses TRBV7-9 with TRBJ2-3; D not certain. Germline V gene data show CDR1 as SEHNR and CDR2 as FQNEAQ (reference sequence). With 8 bases removed from V and 0 bases from J, the gap between germline ends came to 3 bases. The CDR3 totals 11 residues. The CDR3 nucleotides read TGTGCCAGCCCAAGCACAGATACGCAGTATTTT. Translated: CASPSTDTQYF.

This clone has only a few counts. The genes are TRBV5-1 and TRBJ2-1; 11 nucleotides match TRBD2. Germline trimming cut 4 bases from V and 5 bases from J; bases unmatched to any gene: 5. CDR1 is SGHRS, CDR2 YFSETQ, per germline. This CDR3 is built from 15 residues. In nucleotides, the CDR3 is TGCGCCAGCAGCCCGGGACTAGCGGCAAACAATGAGCAGTTCTTC. Translating it yields CASSPGLAANNEQFF.

This clone was seen only a few times. The chain employs TRBV10-3 and TRBJ2-5, with 7 bases that match TRBD1. The CDR3 sequence is 16 residues long. J gave up 3 bases and V 10 bases, and 17 bases lay outside the gene matches. Per the germline V gene, CDR1 is ENHRY and CDR2 is SYGVKD. The CDR3 sequence: CATLHGERGLEETQYF. The CDR3 coding sequence is TGTGCCACCCTCCATGGGGAAAGGGGGCTGGAAGAGACCCAGTACTTC.

The gene calls are TRBV18 and TRBJ1-5; no reliable D call. The germline V and J ends were trimmed by 3 bases and 2 bases, with 11 bases remaining between them. Germline loops: CDR1 KGHSH, CDR2 LQKENI. This CDR3 region has 15 residues. As DNA, the CDR3 is TGTGCCAGCTCACCGGACGGGAGGGGCAATCAGCCCCAGCATTTT. It codes for CASSPDGRGNQPQHF.

The chain links TRBV30 to TRBJ1-1; TRBD1 matches 9 bases. Germline CDR1 reads GTSNPN; CDR2 reads SVGIG (reference sequence). V lost 7 bases to trimming and J lost 2 bases; unmatched junction nucleotides: 8. There are 14 residues in the CDR3. The CDR3 nucleotides read TGTGCCTCGTCATGGACAGGGGACAACACTGAAGCTTTCTTT. Its protein is CASSWTGDNTEAFF.

Only a few counts were recorded for this clone. The J gene is TRBJ2-1, the V gene TRBV7-2; TRBD2 matches at 8 bases. The germline V gene has CDR1 SGHTA and CDR2 FQGNSA. V gave up 6 bases and J gave up 3 bases; unmatched junction bases: 7. The CDR3 is made up of 15 amino acids. This chain's CDR3 is CASRGVREVYNEQFF. The CDR3 bases are TGTGCCAGCAGGGGGGTGCGGGAGGTCTACAATGAGCAGTTCTTC.

The sample holds a few counts of this clone. The chain joins TRBV7-8 to TRBJ2-7; maybe TRBD2 (5 bases). The V gene's germline CDR1 is SGHVS and CDR2 FQNEAQ. The V and J ends lost 0 bases and 5 bases respectively, with 14 bases between them. The CDR3 is 15 residues long. The CDR3 bases are TGTGCCAGCAGCTTAGCAAGAGGGATTGGCCACGAGCAGTACTTC. This sequence encodes CASSLARGIGHEQYF.

The chain couples TRBV29-1 to TRBJ2-7; 10 bases agree with TRBD1. V lost 0 bases and J lost 4; bases outside the gene matches: 9. Germline loops: CDR1 SQVTM, CDR2 ANQGSEA. The CDR3 totals 16 residues. The CDR3 coding sequence is TGCAGCGTTGAAGAGACGACAGGGGGCGCGTTGTACGAGCAGTACTTC. Translation: CSVEETTGGALYEQYF.

The chain is built from TRBV7-2 and TRBJ2-1; 7 nucleotides line up with TRBD2. Losses at the gene ends were 6 bases for V and 9 bases for J; bases not matched to a gene: 14. The CDR3 is made up of 15 amino acids. The germline V gene encodes CDR1 SGHTA and CDR2 FQGNSA. The CDR3 sequence is CASRGLAALVGEQFF. The CDR3 DNA reads as TGTGCCAGCAGGGGCCTAGCGGCCCTGGTGGGTGAGCAGTTCTTC.

This clone was observed many times. The chain carries TRBV4-1 and TRBJ2-4; D uncertain. Germline CDR1 reads MGHRA; CDR2 reads YSYEKL. Trimming pared 2 bases from V and 8 bases from J, leaving 10 bases between. The CDR3 is 13 amino acids. The CDR3 bases are TGCGCCAGCAGCCAATCCAAGTGGGACATTCAGTACTTC. Protein sequence: CASSQSKWDIQYF.

This chain uses TRBV18 with TRBJ1-1; D gene unclear. This CDR3 is built from 13 residues. Trimming took 3 bases from V and 4 from J, leaving 9 bases between them. Germline CDR1 and CDR2: KGHSH and LQKENI. The CDR3 DNA follows: TGTGCCAGCTCACCTTTCGAGTCCACTGAAGCTTTCTTT. It yields the protein CASSPFESTEAFF.

CDR3 amino acids: CASSYGGALNEKLFF. DNA of the CDR3: TGTGCCAGCAGTTACGGCGGAGCCCTTAATGAAAAACTGTTTTTT. The chain carries TRBV6-6 and TRBJ1-4; no clear D. Trimming pared 2 bases from V and 4 bases from J, leaving 11 bases between. CDR3 length: 15 residues. The germline CDR1 and CDR2 sequences are MNHNY and SVGAGI (reference sequence).

The CDR3 region has the DNA TGTGCCATCAGTGAGATAGAAAATCAGCCCCAGCATTTT. It translates to CAISEIENQPQHF. The V call is TRBV10-3, the J call TRBJ1-5; D uncertain. CDR3 size: 13 residues. From germline, CDR1 is ENHRY and CDR2 SYGVKD. Trimming took 2 bases from V and 4 from J, leaving 6 bases between them.

This rearrangement joins TRBV5-6 to TRBJ2-3; D is tentatively TRBD1 or TRBD2 (5 bases each). In germline, CDR1 is SGHDT, CDR2 YYEEEE. The ends were cut back, 4 bases at V and 5 bases at J, with 14 bases in the middle. The CDR3 runs to 14 residues. CDR3 coding DNA: TGTGCCAGCAGCGAGCCCGGGGCCGGAGATACGCAGTATTTT. Translated: CASSEPGAGDTQYF. Full variable domain (missing parts from reference TRBV5-6 and TRBJ2-3): DAGVTQSPTHLIKTRGQQVTLRCSPKSGHDTVSWYQQALGQGPQFIFQYYEEEERQRGNFPDRFSGHQFPNYSSELNVNALLLGDSALYLCASSEPGAGDTQYFGPGTRLTVL.

In this sample, this clone turned up a few times. The chain is built from TRBV11-2 and TRBJ2-1; 10 bases align to TRBD2. CDR1 SGHAT and CDR2 FQNNGV come from the germline V gene. The J segment lost 7 bases and the V segment lost 1 base, leaving 10 bases of the junction unmatched. The CDR3 covers 17 residues. The CDR3 loop is CASSLVSSGRPRNEQFF. Written as DNA, the CDR3 is TGTGCCAGCAGCTTAGTCAGTAGCGGGAGGCCGAGGAATGAGCAGTTCTTC. The entire variable domain, with the rest obtained from reference TRBV11-2 and TRBJ2-1, is as follows: EAGVAQSPRYKIIEKRQSVAFWCNPISGHATLYWYQQILGQGPKLLIQFQNNGVVDDSQLPKDRFSAERLKGVDSTLKIQPAKLEDSAVYLCASSLVSSGRPRNEQFFGPGTRLTVL.

The chain has TRBV18 and TRBJ1-2, with D maybe TRBD1 (6 bases). The ends were cut back, 0 bases at V and 0 bases at J, with 8 bases in the middle. The CDR3 has 15 amino acids. The V gene's germline CDR1 is KGHSH and CDR2 LQKENI. CDR3 loop: CASSPPGASNYGYTF. The CDR3 coding sequence is TGTGCCAGCTCACCACCGGGGGCTTCTAACTATGGCTACACCTTC.

As to this clone: Germline is not matched at one junction end, which may reflect a read error. CDR3 loop: CASSPHTGELFF. The CDR3 DNA is TGTGCTAGCAGCCCCCACACCGGGGAGCTGTTTTTT. The rearrangement joins TRBV7-7 to TRBJ2-2; no clear D. From germline, CDR1 is SSHAT and CDR2 FNYEAQ (reference sequence). This CDR3 spans 12 amino acids.